These 5 T cell receptor beta chains came from one sample sequenced in a study of T cells in localized non-small cell lung cancer. Here immunoSEQ multiplex PCR was the method, and the copy in TCRdb shows in-frame clones only, minus some. Counted here are about 35,000 clones, about nine tenths occurring once; the ten biggest clones make up 2.1%. The sample was peripheral blood, taken before any cancer treatment. The receptors derive from a female donor older than 55 with stage I lung adenocarcinoma.

The chain is built from TRBV7-6 and TRBJ1-4; 11 bases are a match to TRBD1. The CDR3 extends over 15 amino acids. V trimming: 3 bases; J trimming: 7 bases; junction bases outside the gene matches: 4. CDR1 is SGHVS, CDR2 FNYEAQ, per germline. The DNA of the CDR3 is TGTGCCAGCAGCTTGGGACAGGGGGTCCGTGAAAAACTGTTTTTT. Its protein product is CASSLGQGVREKLFF.

This rearrangement joins TRBV5-5 to TRBJ2-5; D not certain. Trimming cost V 4 bases and J 7 bases, with 14 bases left between them. Germline V gene data show CDR1 as SGHKS and CDR2 as YYEKEE (reference sequence). The CDR3 covers 13 residues. This CDR3 is CASSLGRLGTQYF. In DNA form, the CDR3 reads TGTGCCAGCAGCCTGGGCAGGTTGGGGACCCAGTACTTC.

J is TRBJ2-7 and V is TRBV25-1; 8 nucleotides match TRBD1. The CDR3 length is 14 residues. Germline V lookup: CDR1 MGHDK, CDR2 SYGVNS. V was clipped by 7 bases and J by 2 bases; unmatched bases: 7. CDR3 loop: CASTGTGATYEQYF. CDR3 bases: TGTGCCAGCACGGGGACAGGCGCGACCTACGAGCAGTACTTC.

The V and J genes are TRBV7-2 and TRBJ1-2; D is ambiguous. Germline V gene lookup returns CDR1 SGHTA and CDR2 FQGNSA. The CDR3 is made up of 11 amino acids. V lost 1 base to trimming and J lost 7 bases, with 4 bases between them. CDR3 bases: TGTGCCAGCAGCTTAGTCGGTGGCTACACCTTC. Protein product: CASSLVGGYTF.

This chain links TRBV6-6 with TRBJ1-1; 7 bases are a match to TRBD1. This CDR3 has 14 amino acids. V lost 2 bases and J lost 6; bases outside the gene matches: 6. Germline CDR1 MNHNY, CDR2 SVGAGI (reference sequence). CDR3: CASSYVRGLAEAFF. The CDR3 bases are TGTGCCAGCAGTTACGTTAGGGGGCTCGCTGAAGCTTTCTTT.